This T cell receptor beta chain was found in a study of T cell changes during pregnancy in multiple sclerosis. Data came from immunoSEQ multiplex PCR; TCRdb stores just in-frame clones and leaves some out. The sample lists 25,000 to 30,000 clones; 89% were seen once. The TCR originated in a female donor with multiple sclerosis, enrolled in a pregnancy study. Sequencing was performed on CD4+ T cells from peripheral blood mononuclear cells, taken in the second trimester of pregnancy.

The CDR3 DNA follows: TGTGCCAGCAGTGATGGGACTAGCGGGGGCGATGAGCAGTTCTTC. Its translation is CASSDGTSGGDEQFF. The chain combines TRBV25-1 with TRBJ2-1; 14 bases map to TRBD2. Germline loops: CDR1 MGHDK, CDR2 SYGVNS. This CDR3 spans 15 amino acids. The trim removed 3 bases at V and 8 bases at J, leaving 3 bases unmatched.